The T cell receptor (beta chain) described here comes from a study of blood T cell repertoires in COVID-19. For the study at large: The United States, Italy and Spain supplied acute and convalescent COVID-19 samples. PBMCs, B-cell-depleted T cells, or T cells provided the cDNA or gDNA that made up the material.

This CDR3 has 11 amino acids. The V and J ends lost 6 bases and 8 bases respectively, with 5 bases between them. The germline V gene encodes CDR1 LGHDT and CDR2 YNNKEL (reference sequence). The protocol was immunoSEQ multiplex PCR, while the TCRdb copy is restricted to in-frame clones and leaves out a portion. Found here are 250,000 to 300,000 clones, around 82% of them singletons; the top ten hold approximately 6%. This receptor was taken from a man older than 75 with acute or convalescent COVID-19. The chain combines TRBV3-1 (or the pseudogene TRBV3-2) with TRBJ1-6; D not certain. The sequenced material came from peripheral blood. This chain's CDR3 is CASSSDSPLHF. The CDR3 DNA reads as TGTGCCAGCAGTTCAGATTCACCCCTCCACTTT.